Presented here are 18 T cell receptor beta chains from one specimen sequenced in a study of tumor-infiltrating lymphocytes in oesophageal squamous cell carcinoma. A single record per CDR3 protein comes from TCRdb applying MiXCR to the PCR reads. The sample lists roughly 19,000 distinct CDR3 sequences; more than 40% were seen once. The sequenced material came from normal esophageal tissue next to the tumor. The receptors stem from a male donor with esophageal squamous cell carcinoma.

The chain joins TRBV7-8 to TRBJ2-3; 9 bases match TRBD1. CDR3 size: 18 residues. The germline V gene encodes CDR1 SGHVS and CDR2 FQNEAQ. With V trimmed by 1 base and J by 5 bases, 13 bases remained unmatched. CDR3 sequence: CASSLGPGAGTGIDTQYF. The CDR3 coding sequence is TGTGCCAGCAGCTTAGGCCCGGGAGCAGGGACAGGGATAGATACGCAGTATTTT.

This chain connects TRBV7-4 to TRBJ2-3; D gene unclear. Trimming left V 5 bases short and J 3 bases short, with 12 bases between. The CDR3 is 14 amino acids. CDR1 is SGHVT and CDR2 is SQSDAQ in the germline V gene. CDR3 bases: TGTGCCAGCAGCAAATACATAGAGACAGATACGCAGTATTTT. It specifies CASSKYIETDTQYF.

This clonotype was seen at least ten times. The chain carries TRBV19 and TRBJ2-7; the match to TRBD2 covers 7 bases. With 3 bases clipped from V and 7 bases from J, the junction kept 9 bases outside the gene matches. Germline V gene sequence: CDR1 LNHDA, CDR2 SQIVND (reference sequence). CDR3 length: 14 residues. CDR3 protein: CASSITLAAGEQYF. The DNA of the CDR3 is TGTGCCAGTAGTATTACGCTAGCGGCTGGGGAGCAGTACTTC.

This chain links TRBV7-4 with TRBJ2-3; D possibly corresponds to TRBD2 (5 bases). This CDR3 is 16 amino acids long. V lost 4 bases, J lost 6 bases, and 20 bases lay in between. The V gene's germline CDR1 is SGHVT and CDR2 SQSDAQ. DNA of the CDR3: TGTGCCAGCAGCTCGTGGACTCCACGATCACTGGATACGCAGTATTTT. Its translation is CASSSWTPRSLDTQYF. Full variable domain (remainder filled in from reference TRBV7-4 and TRBJ2-3): GAGVSQSPRYKVAKRGRDVALRCDSISGHVTLYWYRQTLGQGSEVLTYSQSDAQRDKSGRPSGRFSAERPERSVSTLKIQRTEQGDSAVYLCASSSWTPRSLDTQYFGPGTRLTVL.

This clonotype came up a few times. The genes are TRBV7-2 and TRBJ2-5; tentative D call: TRBD1 (6 bases). The DNA end favors TRBJ2-1, so the J call may be wrong. This CDR3 contains 13 residues. CDR1 is SGHTA and CDR2 is FQGNSA in the germline V gene. This CDR3 reads CASSSGQHNEQFF. CDR3 DNA: TGTGCCAGCAGCTCCGGACAGCACAATGAGCAGTTCTTC.

This clonotype was found a few times. A much larger clone differs from this one at a single base, so this may be a read error. The chain combines TRBV27 with TRBJ2-1, with no clear D. The assigned J gene may be wrong: the sequence end matches TRBJ2-7 better. CDR1 is MNHEY and CDR2 is SMNVEV in the germline V gene (reference sequence). The CDR3 runs 14 residues. The CDR3 DNA is TGTGCCAGCAGTCCCGCCCCCATGATGGGGGAGCAGTACTTC. It is translated as CASSPAPMMGEQYF.

The chain couples TRBV5-8 to TRBJ2-1; the D is unclear. Trimming stripped 1 base from V and 4 bases from J, with 6 bases between. Germline CDR1 reads SGHTS; CDR2 reads YDEGEE. The CDR3 runs to 13 residues. This CDR3 reads CASSLSWYNEQFF. DNA for the CDR3: TGTGCCAGCAGCTTGTCTTGGTACAATGAGCAGTTCTTC.

The gene calls are TRBV12-3 or TRBV12-4 and TRBJ2-5; 11 bases align to TRBD1. The CDR3 totals 14 residues. The junction had 5 bases not matched to a gene; V was cut back by 6 bases and J by 5 bases. CDR3 DNA sequence: TGTGCCAGCAGCTGGGACAGGGGGGCGGAGACCCAGTACTTC. Translating it yields CASSWDRGAETQYF.

The chain couples TRBV27 to TRBJ1-1; TRBD1 aligns across 9 bases. Germline V gene data show CDR1 as MNHEY and CDR2 as SMNVEV (reference sequence). The CDR3 is made up of 14 amino acids. J gave up 11 bases and V 6 bases, and 13 bases lay outside the gene matches. The CDR3 bases are TGTGCCAGCAGCCCTCTACAGGGGGCCCTGAGGGCTTTCTTT. Its translation is CASSPLQGALRAFF.

Comments on this clonotype: The missing conserved phenylalanine or tryptophan at the end of this CDR3 makes a read error likely. No DNA is shown, since the ends of the CDR3 on it are uncertain; the CDR3 is the one TCRdb lists. The chain employs TRBV7-2 and TRBJ2-1; TRBD2 reflects the table's D call only, with no check against the DNA. Germline assignment: CDR1 SGHTA and CDR2 FQGNSA. The CDR3 is 13 amino acids long, termini counted. The CDR3 reads CASSPGSGYTFGS.

In its sample, this clonotype was seen a few times. V is TRBV7-8 and J is TRBJ2-5; TRBD2 is a possible D gene (6 bases). Germline CDR1 reads SGHVS; CDR2 reads FQNEAQ. The V end lost 2 bases, the J end lost 4 bases, and 14 bases lay between the germline ends. The CDR3 has 15 amino acids. CDR3: CASSLSGGAGETQYF. The CDR3 DNA reads TGTGCCAGCAGCTTATCAGGCGGGGCGGGAGAGACCCAGTACTTC.

This clonotype was found many times. The chain employs TRBV18 and TRBJ2-1; 8 bases match TRBD2. V was clipped by 6 bases and J by 7 bases; unmatched bases: 11. The CDR3 sequence is 15 residues long. Per the germline V gene, CDR1 is KGHSH and CDR2 is LQKENI. CDR3 protein: CASSPSGTRGNEQFF. The CDR3 nucleotides are TGTGCCAGCTCCCCATCCGGGACTAGAGGGAATGAGCAGTTCTTC.

This clonotype showed up many times. V and J are TRBV7-9 and TRBJ2-1, with 9 nucleotides matching TRBD2. Matching the DNA end better, TRBJ2-7 makes the J call doubtful. CDR3 length: 20 amino acids. In germline, CDR1 is SEHNR, CDR2 FQNEAQ (reference sequence). DNA of the CDR3: TGTGCCAGCTTGTTAAGCGGGAGGACCCTCGACGATCAATTATACAATGAGCAGTACTTC. It encodes CASLLSGRTLDDQLYNEQYF.

The table lists this clonotype with a few counts. This CDR3 is CASRVDYYGYTF. CDR3 nucleotides: TGTGCCAGCAGGGTAGACTACTATGGCTACACCTTC. The chain joins TRBV7-6 to TRBJ2-1; the D is unclear. The DNA end is more similar to TRBJ1-2, so the J call may be wrong. This CDR3 contains 12 residues. From germline, CDR1 is SGHVS and CDR2 FNYEAQ.

CDR3 residues: CASSLGTGSYGYTF. CDR3 sequence (DNA): TGCGCCAGCAGCTTGGGGACAGGTTCCTATGGCTACACCTTC. The chain links TRBV5-1 to TRBJ2-3; TRBD1 matches 7 bases. The J call could be wrong; TRBJ1-2 is a better fit for the DNA end. This CDR3 is built from 14 residues. Germline lookup yields CDR1 SGHRS and CDR2 YFSETQ.

The chain combines TRBV11-1 with TRBJ2-3; maybe TRBD1 (5 bases). The germline gives CDR1 SGHAT, CDR2 FQDESV (reference sequence). V was trimmed by 3 bases and J by 3 bases, leaving 10 bases between them. The CDR3 has 14 amino acids. The CDR3: CASSFGRATDTQYF. CDR3 DNA: TGTGCCAGCAGCTTCGGCAGGGCTACAGATACGCAGTATTTT.

The chain is built from TRBV24-1 and TRBJ2-3; no definite D call. The V gene's germline CDR1 is KGHDR and CDR2 SFDVKD. CDR3 length: 14 residues. V lost 5 bases and J lost 1, with 9 bases in between. The CDR3: CATSGSAGTDTQYF. Written as DNA, the CDR3 is TGTGCCACCAGTGGCTCGGCGGGCACAGATACGCAGTATTTT.

This clonotype was observed at least ten times. The gene calls are TRBV19 and TRBJ1-4, with D perhaps matching TRBD1 (5 bases). There are 15 residues in the CDR3. Germline CDR1 and CDR2: LNHDA and SQIVND (reference sequence). V lost 4 bases and J 2 bases, leaving 11 bases between the germline ends. DNA of the CDR3: TGTGCCAGTAGTACCAGACAGAGCACTAATGAAAAACTGTTTTTT. It translates to CASSTRQSTNEKLFF.